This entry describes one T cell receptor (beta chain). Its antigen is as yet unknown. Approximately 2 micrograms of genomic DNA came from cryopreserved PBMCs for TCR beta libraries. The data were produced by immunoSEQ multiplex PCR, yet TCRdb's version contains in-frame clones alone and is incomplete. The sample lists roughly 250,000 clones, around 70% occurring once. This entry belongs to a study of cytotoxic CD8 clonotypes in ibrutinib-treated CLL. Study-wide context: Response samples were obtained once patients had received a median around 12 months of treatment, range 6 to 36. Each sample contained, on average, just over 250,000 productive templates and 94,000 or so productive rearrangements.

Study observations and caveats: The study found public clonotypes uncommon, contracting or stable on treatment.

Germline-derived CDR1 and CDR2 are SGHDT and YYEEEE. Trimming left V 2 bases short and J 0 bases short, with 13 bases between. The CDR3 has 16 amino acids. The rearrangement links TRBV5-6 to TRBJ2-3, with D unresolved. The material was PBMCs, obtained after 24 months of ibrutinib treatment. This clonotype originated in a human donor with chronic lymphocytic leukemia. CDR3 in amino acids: CASSLGSTVSTDTQYF. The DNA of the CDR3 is TGTGCCAGCAGCTTAGGATCCACGGTGAGCACAGATACGCAGTATTTT. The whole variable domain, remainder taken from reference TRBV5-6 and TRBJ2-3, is DAGVTQSPTHLIKTRGQQVTLRCSPKSGHDTVSWYQQALGQGPQFIFQYYEEEERQRGNFPDRFSGHQFPNYSSELNVNALLLGDSALYLCASSLGSTVSTDTQYFGPGTRLTVL.